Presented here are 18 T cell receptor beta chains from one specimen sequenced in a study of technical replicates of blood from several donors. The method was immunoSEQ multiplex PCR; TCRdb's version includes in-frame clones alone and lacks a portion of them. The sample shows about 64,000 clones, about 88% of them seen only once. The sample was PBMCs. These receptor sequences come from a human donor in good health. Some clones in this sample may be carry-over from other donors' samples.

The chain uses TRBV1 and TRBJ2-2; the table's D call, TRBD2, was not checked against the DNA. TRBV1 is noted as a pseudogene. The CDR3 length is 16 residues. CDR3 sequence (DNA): TGCACCAGCAGCCATGAATGGCGGGGGGCCGGCGGGGAGCTGTTTTTT. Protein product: CTSSHEWRGAGGELFF.

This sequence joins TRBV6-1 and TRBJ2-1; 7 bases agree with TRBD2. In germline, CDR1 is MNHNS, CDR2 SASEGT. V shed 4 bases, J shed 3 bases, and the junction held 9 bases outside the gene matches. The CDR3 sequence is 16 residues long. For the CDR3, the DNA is TGTGCCAGCAGTGGGGATGGGAGGGGTATCTACAATGAGCAGTTCTTC. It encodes CASSGDGRGIYNEQFF.

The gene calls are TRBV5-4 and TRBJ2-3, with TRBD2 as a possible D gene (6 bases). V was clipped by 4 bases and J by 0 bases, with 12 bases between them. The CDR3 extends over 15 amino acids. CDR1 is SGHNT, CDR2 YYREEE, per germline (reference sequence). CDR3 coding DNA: TGTGCCAGCAGCCTCCATGGACTAAGCACAGATACGCAGTATTTT. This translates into CASSLHGLSTDTQYF.

CDR3 sequence: CASSIGTGDISSYNSPLHF. DNA for the CDR3: TGTGCCAGTAGTATTGGGACAGGGGACATCAGCTCCTATAATTCACCCCTCCACTTT. V is TRBV19 and J is TRBJ1-6, with 10 bases fitting TRBD1. Per the germline V gene, CDR1 is LNHDA and CDR2 is SQIVND (reference sequence). The CDR3 consists of 19 residues. Losses at the gene ends were 3 bases for V and 0 bases for J; bases not matched to a gene: 8.

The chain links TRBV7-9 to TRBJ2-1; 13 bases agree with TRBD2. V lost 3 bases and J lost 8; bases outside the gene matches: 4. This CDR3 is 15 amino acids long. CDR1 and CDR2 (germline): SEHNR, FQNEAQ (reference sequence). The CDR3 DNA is TGTGCCAGCAGCTTCGGACTAGCGGGAGTACATGAGCAGTTCTTC. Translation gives CASSFGLAGVHEQFF.

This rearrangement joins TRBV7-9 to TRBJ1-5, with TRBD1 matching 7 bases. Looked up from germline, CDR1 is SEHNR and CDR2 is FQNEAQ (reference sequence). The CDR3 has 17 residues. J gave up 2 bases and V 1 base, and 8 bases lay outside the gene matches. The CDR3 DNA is TGTGCCAGCAGCTTAGGCCGGACAGGTAGGGGCAATCAGCCCCAGCATTTT. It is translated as CASSLGRTGRGNQPQHF.

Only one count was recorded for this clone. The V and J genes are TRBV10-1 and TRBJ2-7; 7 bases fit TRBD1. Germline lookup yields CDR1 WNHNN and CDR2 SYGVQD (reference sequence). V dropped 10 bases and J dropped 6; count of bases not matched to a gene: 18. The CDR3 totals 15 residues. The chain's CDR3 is CATVSPTFDRAEQYF. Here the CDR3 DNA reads TGCGCCACCGTTTCTCCGACTTTTGACAGGGCCGAGCAGTACTTC.

CDR3 bases: TGTGCCAGCGGTATTGAACAGGGAGGGTACGAGCAGTACTTC. The encoded protein is CASGIEQGGYEQYF. The chain employs TRBV27 and TRBJ2-7; perhaps TRBD2 as D (7 bases). V was clipped by 8 bases and J by 4 bases, with 18 bases between them. This CDR3 contains 14 residues. Germline values: CDR1 MNHEY, CDR2 SMNVEV (reference sequence).

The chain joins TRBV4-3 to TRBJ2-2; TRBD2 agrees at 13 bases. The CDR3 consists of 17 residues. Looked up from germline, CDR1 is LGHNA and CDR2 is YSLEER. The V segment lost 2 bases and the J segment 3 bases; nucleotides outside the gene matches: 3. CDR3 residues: CASSQLGLAGDTGELFF. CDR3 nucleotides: TGCGCCAGCAGCCAACTTGGACTAGCGGGAGACACCGGGGAGCTGTTTTTT.

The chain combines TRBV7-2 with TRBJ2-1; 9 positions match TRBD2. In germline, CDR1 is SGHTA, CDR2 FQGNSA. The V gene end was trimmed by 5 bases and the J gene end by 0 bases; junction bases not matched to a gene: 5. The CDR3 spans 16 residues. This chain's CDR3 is CASSRLAGVSYNEQFF. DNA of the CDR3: TGTGCCAGCAGCCGCTTAGCGGGGGTCTCCTACAATGAGCAGTTCTTC.

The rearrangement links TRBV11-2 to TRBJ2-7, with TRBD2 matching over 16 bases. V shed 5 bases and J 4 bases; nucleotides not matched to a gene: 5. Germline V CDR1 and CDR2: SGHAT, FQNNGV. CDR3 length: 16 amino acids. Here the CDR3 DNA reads TGTGCCAGCAGCCGCCCGGGACTAGCGGGAGGGTACGAGCAGTACTTC. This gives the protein CASSRPGLAGGYEQYF.

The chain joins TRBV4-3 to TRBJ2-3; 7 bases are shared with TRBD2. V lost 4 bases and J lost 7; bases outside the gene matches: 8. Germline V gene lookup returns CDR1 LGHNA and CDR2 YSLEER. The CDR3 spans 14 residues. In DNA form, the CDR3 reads TGCGCCAGCAGCCCCGACGTAGCGGGCAATACGCAGTATTTT. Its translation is CASSPDVAGNTQYF.

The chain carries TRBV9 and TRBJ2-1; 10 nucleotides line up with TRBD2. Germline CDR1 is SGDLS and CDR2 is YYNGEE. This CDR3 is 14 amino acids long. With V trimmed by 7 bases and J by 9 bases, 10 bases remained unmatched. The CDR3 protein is CASGGLAPGVEQFF. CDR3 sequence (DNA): TGTGCCAGCGGGGGACTAGCGCCGGGGGTTGAGCAGTTCTTC.

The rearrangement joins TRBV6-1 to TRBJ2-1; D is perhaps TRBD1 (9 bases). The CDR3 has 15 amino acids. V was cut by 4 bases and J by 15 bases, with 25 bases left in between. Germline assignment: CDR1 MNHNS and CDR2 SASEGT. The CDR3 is CASSGDRAPGLGMFF. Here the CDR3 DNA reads TGTGCCAGCAGTGGGGACAGGGCCCCGGGACTAGGTATGTTCTTC.

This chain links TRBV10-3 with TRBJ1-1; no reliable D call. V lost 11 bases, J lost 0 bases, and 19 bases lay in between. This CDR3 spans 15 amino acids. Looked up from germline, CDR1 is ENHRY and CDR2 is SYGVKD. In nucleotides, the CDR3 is TGTGCCGTCACCATCGGGGAAAAGATGAACACTGAAGCTTTCTTT. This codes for CAVTIGEKMNTEAFF.

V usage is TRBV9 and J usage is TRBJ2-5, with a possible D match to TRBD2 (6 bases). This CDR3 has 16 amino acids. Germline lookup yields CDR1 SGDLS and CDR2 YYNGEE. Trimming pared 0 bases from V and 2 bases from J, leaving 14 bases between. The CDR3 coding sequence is TGTGCCAGCAGCGTAGTTGGGGACTTTGGGCAAGAGACCCAGTACTTC. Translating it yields CASSVVGDFGQETQYF. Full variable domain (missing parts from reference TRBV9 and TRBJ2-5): DSGVTQTPKHLITATGQRVTLRCSPRSGDLSVYWYQQSLDQGLQFLIQYYNGEERAKGNILERFSAQQFPDLHSELNLSSLELGDSALYFCASSVVGDFGQETQYFGPGTRLLVL.

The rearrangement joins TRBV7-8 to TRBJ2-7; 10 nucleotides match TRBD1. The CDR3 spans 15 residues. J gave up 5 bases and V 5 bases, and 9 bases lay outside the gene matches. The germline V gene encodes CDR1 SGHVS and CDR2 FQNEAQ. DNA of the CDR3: TGTGCCAGCAGCATAAAGGGGACAGGGGTGGACGAGCAGTACTTC. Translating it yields CASSIKGTGVDEQYF.

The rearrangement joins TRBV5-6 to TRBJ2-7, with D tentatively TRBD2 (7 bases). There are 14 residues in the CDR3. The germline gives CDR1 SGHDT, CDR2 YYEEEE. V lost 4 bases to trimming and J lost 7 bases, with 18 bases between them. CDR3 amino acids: CASSHGEGGREQYF. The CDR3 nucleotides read TGTGCCAGCAGCCATGGGGAGGGGGGGAGAGAGCAGTACTTC.